These T cell receptor beta chains were read from a single sample in a study of blood T cell repertoires in COVID-19. TCRdb keeps only in-frame clones here, not all; method: immunoSEQ multiplex PCR. The sample yields tens of thousands of clones, approximately 86% seen once. What was sequenced was peripheral blood. The receptor set was obtained from a woman over 75 in a cohort sampled during active or convalescent COVID-19. The CDR3 runs from the conserved cysteine through the conserved F or W. Each record gives: V gene, CDR3 protein.

TRBV20-1 CSASLQGAYNSPLHF
TRBV7-9 CASSLDIRGTQYF
TRBV5-1 CASSLGMAASTDTQYF
TRBV6-5 CASSSGYTEAFF
TRBV4-1 CASNRLAGGTDTQYF
TRBV11-2 CASSFLAGGLGEQFF
TRBV30 CAWGGQEIYGYTF
TRBV28 CASATLEGGTGELFF
TRBV5-1 CASSRDRRAQGSYNEQFF
TRBV25-1 CASSESGGAYGYTF
TRBV6-5 CASESTNYGYTF
TRBV7-2 CASSFGTGGRATDTQYF
TRBV6-4 CASSVTSEFEQFF
TRBV30 CAWSPGLAGGFADTQYF
TRBV7-2 CASSPGTGGYGYTF
TRBV7-9 CASSLDGTRNEKLFF
TRBV6-6 CASRRQGAIVGDTEAFF
TRBV7-9 CASSLPGGGNTEAFF
TRBV19 CASSYGGTNQPQHF
TRBV6-2/TRBV6-3 CASSYRDIDNSPLHF
TRBV7-6 CASSQAGGGVNYGYTF
TRBV12-3/TRBV12-4 CASSLLGEQPQHF
TRBV7-3 CASSPLAVSGYTF
TRBV29-1 CSVDRDRGSNEKLFF
TRBV2 CASMVGSANEKLFF
TRBV7-2 CASSLEVRVSTEAFF
TRBV10-3 CAISTGRQPQHF
TRBV7-3 CASSPIGGGKGGEAFF
TRBV19 CASKADRGNEKLFF
TRBV5-1 CASRTDLNTEAFF
TRBV7-6 CASRQGQGVEAFF
TRBV27 CASSATGRWGTSQPQHF
TRBV28 CATRISDIANYGYTF
TRBV24-1 CATRPGGGQGAKLIYNEQFF
TRBV6-5 CASSYSGAGRRNEQFF
TRBV28 CASSGQSSVATNEKLFF
TRBV6-5 CASTSRRGTYEQYF
TRBV28 CASSFPSGGRTDTQYF
TRBV11-2 CASSVEQVREQFF
TRBV29-1 CSGNRDGRNTEAFF
TRBV18 CASSPPMNTEAFF
TRBV21-1 CASSKAALRSSYEQYF
TRBV18 CASSPLGTPGNTIYF
TRBV6-4 CASPRGAYNEQFF
TRBV9 CASSVDPVFSETQYF
TRBV6-2/TRBV6-3 CASSHPLAKLFYNEQFF
TRBV18 CASSPPSSPYNEQFF
TRBV19 CASSVQGATEAFF
TRBV2 CASSDLAGLRKVF
TRBV3-1/TRBV3-2 CASSPGLAGVYEQYF
TRBV9 CASSVVASGGTQYF
TRBV5-1 CASSLAAGTQVETQYF
TRBV3-1/TRBV3-2 CASSQKGLAGGNYNEQFF
TRBV11-3 CASSLGLAGTGELFF